The rows below give T cell receptor beta chains drawn from one sample of a study of T cell repertoires in cytomegalovirus infection. One entry per CDR3 protein results from TCRdb running MiXCR on the reads. The sample carries under 300,000 distinct CDR3 sequences, around 15% recorded once. Sequencing was done on a sample of CD8+ T cells from PBMCs. The receptors come from a human donor in good health (CMV status not recorded). Some clones in this sample may be carry-over from other donors' samples. The CDR3 runs from the conserved cysteine through the conserved F or W. D genes are given only for firm matches. Clone sizes are given selectively: once, few, many, or a class where the clone is expanded.

TRBV7-6,TRBJ2-3,.,many,TGTGCCAGCAGCTTAGGGGGCGTGATCGGGGGAAGCACAGATACGCAGTATTTT,CASSLGGVIGGSTDTQYF
TRBV19,TRBJ1-5,.,many,TGTGCCAGTAGTATGGAGGGCAATCAGCCCCAGCATTTT,CASSMEGNQPQHF
TRBV7-6,TRBJ2-2,TRBD1,.,TGTGACAGCAGCACCTTGGACAGGGCGAACACCGGGGAGCTGTTTTTT,CDSSTLDRANTGELFF
TRBV19,TRBJ2-1,TRBD2,many,TGTGCCAGTCGGACTAGCGGGGGTTCCTACAATGAGCAGTTCTTC,CASRTSGGSYNEQFF
TRBV15,TRBJ2-2,.,.,TGTGCCACCAGAGGGGGCACCGGGGAGCTGTTTTTT,CATRGGTGELFF
TRBV27,TRBJ2-1,.,few,TGTGCCAGCCGGCCAGTGAACTCCTACAATGAGCAGTTCTTC,CASRPVNSYNEQFF
TRBV2,TRBJ2-7,TRBD1,.,TGTGCCAGCATAAATGACAGGGATTCCTACGAGCAGTACTTC,CASINDRDSYEQYF
TRBV5-6,TRBJ1-1,.,.,TGTGCCAGCAGCTTGTTACGGGGGGCCAACACTGAAGCTTTCTTT,CASSLLRGANTEAFF
TRBV29-1,TRBJ2-7,.,.,TGCAGCGTTGATTGGGCAGGTTCCGGTCGGCCCTACGAGCAGTACTTC,CSVDWAGSGRPYEQYF
TRBV4-1,TRBJ2-7,TRBD2,.,TGCGCCAGCAGCCCTGGGACTAGCGGCATCTCCTACGAGCAGTACTTC,CASSPGTSGISYEQYF
TRBV6-6,TRBJ1-1,TRBD1,.,TGTGCCAGCAGTTGGGGGGACAGGGCAGGAACTGAAGCTTTCTTT,CASSWGDRAGTEAFF
TRBV29-1,TRBJ2-5,TRBD1,many,TGCAGCGTCTGGACAGGGCCGGAGACCCAGTACTTC,CSVWTGPETQYF
TRBV27,TRBJ2-1,TRBD2,few,TGTGCCAGCAGTACCACTAGCGGGGGGGCCTTCGATGAGCAGTTCTTC,CASSTTSGGAFDEQFF
TRBV4-2,TRBJ1-2,.,many,TGTGCCAGCAGCCAAGACGGGGCAGGGCGGCTCGACTATGGCTACACCTTC,CASSQDGAGRLDYGYTF
TRBV7-9,TRBJ2-2,.,few,TGTGCCAGCAGCTTACGGGACACCAGTCTCGGGGAGCTGTTTTTT,CASSLRDTSLGELFF
TRBV19,TRBJ2-1,.,.,TGTGCCAGCCGGCGAGGAGGCTACAATGAGCAGTTCTTC,CASRRGGYNEQFF
TRBV6-4,TRBJ2-3,TRBD2,many,TGTGCCAGCAGTGACACTAGCGGGGGCGGCACAGATACGCAGTATTTT,CASSDTSGGGTDTQYF
TRBV11-2,TRBJ2-1,.,.,TGTGCCAGCAGCTGGGTCTCGGAGGTGAATGAGCAGTTCTTC,CASSWVSEVNEQFF
TRBV6-1,TRBJ1-1,.,.,TGTGCCAGCAGTGAATTAGGGGTTATCTCCCCCACTGAAGCTTTCTTT,CASSELGVISPTEAFF
TRBV6-2/TRBV6-3,TRBJ2-1,.,few,TGTGCCAGCAGTACCGGGGCCTACAATGAGCAGTTCTTC,CASSTGAYNEQFF
TRBV2,TRBJ2-2,.,many,TGTGCCAGCAGTGACTACAGGATAAACACCGGGGAGCTGTTTTTT,CASSDYRINTGELFF
TRBV20-1,TRBJ2-5,.,few,TGCAGTGCTAGTCCCCTGGGTGTAAAAGAGACCCAGTACTTC,CSASPLGVKETQYF
TRBV10-3,TRBJ1-1,TRBD1,few,TGTGCCATCAGTGACATGGACAGGGACACTGAAGCTTTCTTT,CAISDMDRDTEAFF
TRBV7-2,TRBJ2-7,.,many,TGTGCCAGCAGCTTAGGACTGGGGGGTACCTACGAGCAGTACTTC,CASSLGLGGTYEQYF
TRBV2,TRBJ1-2,.,few,TGTGCCAGCAGTGAGTCTCCCTTCAACTATGGCTACACCTTC,CASSESPFNYGYTF
TRBV13,TRBJ1-1,TRBD1,.,TGTGCCAGCAGCTTGGAGGGACAGGGGGCGAACACTGAAGCTTTCTTT,CASSLEGQGANTEAFF
TRBV7-2,TRBJ2-2,.,many,TGTGCCAGCAGCCAAGGGCAGTCGAACACCGGGGAGCTGTTTTTT,CASSQGQSNTGELFF
TRBV19,TRBJ2-2,TRBD2,.,TGTGCCAGTAGTCCCCTAGCGGACCTCACCGGGGAGCTGTTTTTT,CASSPLADLTGELFF
TRBV28,TRBJ2-7,.,.,TGTGCCAGCAGCCCAAACCGTTGGTCGGGCGATTACGAGCAGTACTTC,CASSPNRWSGDYEQYF
TRBV7-9,TRBJ1-5,TRBD1,.,TGTGCCAGCAGCGGAGGACAGGGGGTCAATCAGCCCCAGCATTTT,CASSGGQGVNQPQHF
TRBV29-1,TRBJ2-1,.,.,TGCAGCGTGCGAAATGGAGCTGGGTTCAGCTCCTACAATGAGCAGTTCTTC,CSVRNGAGFSSYNEQFF
TRBV3-1,TRBJ2-3,TRBD2,few,TGTGCCAGCAGCCAAGGTCGAGGACTAGAGAGGACAGATACGCAGTATTTT,CASSQGRGLERTDTQYF
TRBV28,TRBJ2-1,TRBD1,many,TGTGCCAGCAGTTTGGGACAGGATTTCCACAATGAGCAGTTCTTC,CASSLGQDFHNEQFF
TRBV7-8,TRBJ2-2,TRBD2,.,TGTGCCAGCATCCTAAACCTTCTCGAGCGGGGGGCGGGCACCGGGGAGCTGTTTTTT,CASILNLLERGAGTGELFF
TRBV7-2,TRBJ1-2,.,many,TGTGCCAGCAGCCCTATGTCATTCGGGGGTATGTTCTATGGCTACACCTTC,CASSPMSFGGMFYGYTF
TRBV19,TRBJ1-5,.,.,TGTGCCAGTAGTATAGATCAGGCGGGCGGACGTCAGCCCCAGCATTTT,CASSIDQAGGRQPQHF
TRBV7-2,TRBJ1-5,.,few,TGTGCCAGCAGCTTAGTCTCAGGGGAAGGACAGCCCCAGCATTTT,CASSLVSGEGQPQHF
TRBV6-2/TRBV6-3,TRBJ2-7,.,few,TGTGCCAGCGACCCGGATGCGTCTTCCTACGAGCAGTACTTC,CASDPDASSYEQYF
TRBV6-5,TRBJ2-7,TRBD2,few,TGTGCCAGCAGTTACTCGATCTCGGGGGGCTACGAGCAGTACTTC,CASSYSISGGYEQYF
TRBV29-1,TRBJ2-7,.,many,TGCAGCGTTGAAGATCGGCTGAGGTGGCCGTACGAGCAGTACTTC,CSVEDRLRWPYEQYF
TRBV7-2,TRBJ2-2,TRBD1,many,TGTGCCAGCAGCTTAGACAGGGGAATAGCGAGCACCGGGGAGCTGTTTTTT,CASSLDRGIASTGELFF
TRBV28,TRBJ2-5,TRBD2,few,TGTGCCAGCAGTTGGGCCCCCACGCGGGGGGGCCCAGAGACCCAGTACTTC,CASSWAPTRGGPETQYF
TRBV12-3/TRBV12-4,TRBJ2-1,.,.,TGTGCCAGCAGTTTTCTGGCGGGGAGTCAGGATGAGCAGTTCTTC,CASSFLAGSQDEQFF
TRBV28,TRBJ2-2,TRBD1,.,TGTGCCAGCAGAAACAGGGGGATCGGGGAGCTGTTTTTT,CASRNRGIGELFF
TRBV15,TRBJ1-4,TRBD1,.,TGTGCCACCAGCACCAACAGGGGCACTAATGAAAAACTGTTTTTT,CATSTNRGTNEKLFF
TRBV27,TRBJ1-1,.,many,TGTGCCAGCAGTCTTTGGGGCCCGGGCACTGAAGCTTTCTTT,CASSLWGPGTEAFF
TRBV12-3/TRBV12-4,TRBJ1-5,.,many,TGTGCCAGCAGTTCGACAGGAGGTCAGCCCCAGCATTTT,CASSSTGGQPQHF
TRBV28,TRBJ1-5,TRBD1,few,TGTGCCAGCAGTTTCAGGGGGGACAGTTATCAGCCCCAGCATTTT,CASSFRGDSYQPQHF